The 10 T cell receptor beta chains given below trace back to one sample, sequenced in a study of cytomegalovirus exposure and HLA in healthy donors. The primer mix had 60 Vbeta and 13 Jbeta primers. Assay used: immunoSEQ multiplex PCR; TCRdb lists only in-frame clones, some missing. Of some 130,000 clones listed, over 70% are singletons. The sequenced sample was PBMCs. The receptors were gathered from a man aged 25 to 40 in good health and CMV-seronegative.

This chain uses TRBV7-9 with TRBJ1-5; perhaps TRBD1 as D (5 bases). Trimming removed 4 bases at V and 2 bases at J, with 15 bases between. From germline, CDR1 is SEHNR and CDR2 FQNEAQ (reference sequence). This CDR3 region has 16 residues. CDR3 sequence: CASSSTRGTGNQPQHF. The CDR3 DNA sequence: TGTGCCAGCAGCTCCACAAGGGGTACGGGCAATCAGCCCCAGCATTTT.

CDR3 amino acids: CAWRAGTANYGYTF. The CDR3 bases are TGTGCCTGGAGAGCAGGGACAGCTAACTATGGCTACACCTTC. The chain recombines TRBV30 with TRBJ1-2; 7 nucleotides agree with TRBD1. The V gene end was trimmed by 3 bases and the J gene end by 0 bases; junction bases not matched to a gene: 4. CDR3 length: 14 residues. The V gene's germline CDR1 is GTSNPN and CDR2 SVGIG (reference sequence).

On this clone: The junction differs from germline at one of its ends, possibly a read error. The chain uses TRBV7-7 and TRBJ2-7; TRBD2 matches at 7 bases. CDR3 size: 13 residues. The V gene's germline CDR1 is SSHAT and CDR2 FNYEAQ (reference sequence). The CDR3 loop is CASSTGEGNEQYF. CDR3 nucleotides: TGTGCTAGCAGCACGGGGGAGGGGAACGAGCAGTACTTC.

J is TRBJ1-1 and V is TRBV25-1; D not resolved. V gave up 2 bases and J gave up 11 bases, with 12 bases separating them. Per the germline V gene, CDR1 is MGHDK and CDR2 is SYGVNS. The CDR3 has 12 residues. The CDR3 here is CASSEGSPRAFF. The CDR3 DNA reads TGTGCCAGCAGTGAAGGTTCCCCTCGGGCTTTCTTT. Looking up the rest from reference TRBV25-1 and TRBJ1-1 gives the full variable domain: EADIYQTPRYLVIGTGKKITLECSQTMGHDKMYWYQQDPGMELHLIHYSYGVNSTEKGDLSSESTVSRIRTEHFPLTLESARPSHTSQYLCASSEGSPRAFFGQGTRLTVV.

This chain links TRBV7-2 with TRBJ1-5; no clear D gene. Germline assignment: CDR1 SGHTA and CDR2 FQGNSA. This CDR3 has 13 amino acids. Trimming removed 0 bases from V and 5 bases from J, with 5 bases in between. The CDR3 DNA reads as TGTGCCAGCAGCTTAGCGCGGGATCAGCCCCAGCATTTT. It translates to CASSLARDQPQHF.

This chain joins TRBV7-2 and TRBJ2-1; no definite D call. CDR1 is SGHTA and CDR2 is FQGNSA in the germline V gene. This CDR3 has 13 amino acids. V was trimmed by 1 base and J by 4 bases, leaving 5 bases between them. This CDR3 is CASSLGSYNEQFF. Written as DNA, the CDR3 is TGTGCCAGCAGCTTAGGCAGTTACAATGAGCAGTTCTTC.

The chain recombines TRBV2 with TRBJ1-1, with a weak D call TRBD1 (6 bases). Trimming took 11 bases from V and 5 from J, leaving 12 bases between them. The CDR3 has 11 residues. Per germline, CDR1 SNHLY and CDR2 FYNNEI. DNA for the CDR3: TGTGCCGGTTATACAGGGACTGAAGCTTTCTTT. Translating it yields CAGYTGTEAFF.

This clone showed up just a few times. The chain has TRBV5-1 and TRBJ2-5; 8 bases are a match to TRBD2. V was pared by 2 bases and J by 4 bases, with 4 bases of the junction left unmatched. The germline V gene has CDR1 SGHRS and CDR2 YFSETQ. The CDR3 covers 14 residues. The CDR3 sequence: CASSFQAGVETQYF. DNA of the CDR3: TGCGCCAGCAGCTTCCAAGCGGGAGTAGAGACCCAGTACTTC.

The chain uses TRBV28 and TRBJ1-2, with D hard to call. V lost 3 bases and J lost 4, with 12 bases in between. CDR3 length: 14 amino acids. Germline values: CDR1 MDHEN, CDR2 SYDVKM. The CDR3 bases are TGTGCCAGCAGTTTTGGCGGTCGGGGCTATGGCTACACCTTC. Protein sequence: CASSFGGRGYGYTF.

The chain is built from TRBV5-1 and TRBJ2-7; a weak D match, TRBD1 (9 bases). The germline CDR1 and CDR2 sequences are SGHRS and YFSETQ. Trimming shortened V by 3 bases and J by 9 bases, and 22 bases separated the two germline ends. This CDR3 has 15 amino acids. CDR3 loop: CASSSGTGSAGGQYF. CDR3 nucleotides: TGCGCCAGCAGCTCGGGGACAGGGTCCGCGGGGGGGCAGTACTTC.